Each of the 16 T cell receptor beta chains below was sequenced from the same sample in a study of technical replicates of blood from several donors. TCRdb's table, derived via immunoSEQ multiplex PCR, lists solely in-frame clones and lacks some. Here the sample spans approximately 53,000 clones, 95% to 96% being singletons. Input material: T cells isolated from PBMCs. Receptors were obtained from a human donor in good health.

This chain uses TRBV30 with TRBJ2-1, with 10 nucleotides matching TRBD2. The germline CDR1 and CDR2 sequences are GTSNPN and SVGIG (reference sequence). CDR3 length: 14 amino acids. The ends lost 4 bases at V and 6 bases at J; junction bases unmatched: 6. The CDR3 sequence: CAWIRTSGSNEQFF. The CDR3 nucleotides are TGTGCCTGGATTAGGACTAGCGGTAGCAATGAGCAGTTCTTC.

The chain carries TRBV5-4 and TRBJ1-1; D gene unclear. CDR1 and CDR2 from the germline V gene are SGHNT and YYREEE (reference sequence). The CDR3 extends over 13 amino acids. The V and J ends lost 0 bases and 1 base respectively, with 4 bases between them. As DNA, the CDR3 is TGTGCCAGCAGCTTGGGAGGGAACACTGAAGCTTTCTTT. Its translation is CASSLGGNTEAFF.

A single count supports this clone. The J gene is TRBJ2-7, the V gene TRBV7-3; the D gene is possibly TRBD2 (6 bases). Trimming pared 5 bases from V and 3 bases from J, leaving 17 bases between. Germline V gives CDR1 SGHTA, CDR2 FQGTGA. The length of the CDR3 is 15 residues. Here the CDR3 DNA reads TGTGCCAGCAGCCTTTCCGGGGGTAAACACTACGAGCAGTACTTC. Its translation is CASSLSGGKHYEQYF.

The chain employs TRBV6-5 and TRBJ2-7; TRBD1 agrees at 9 bases. J lost 4 bases, V lost 10 bases, and 11 bases had no gene match. CDR1 and CDR2 (germline): MNHEY, SVGAGI. This CDR3 comprises 14 residues. This chain's CDR3 is CATGEGQGIYEQYF. Here the CDR3 DNA reads TGTGCCACTGGAGAAGGACAGGGGATTTACGAGCAGTACTTC.

The chain is built from TRBV7-2 and TRBJ1-2; D call uncertain. This CDR3 contains 14 residues. Germline V gene data show CDR1 as SGHTA and CDR2 as FQGNSA. Trimming shortened V by 3 bases and J by 2 bases, and 10 bases separated the two germline ends. The CDR3 DNA is TGTGCCAGCAGCTTGAAAACAGAAAACTATGGCTACACCTTC. Translated, it gives CASSLKTENYGYTF. Full variable domain (outside the CDR3, taken from reference TRBV7-2 and TRBJ1-2): GAGVSQSPSNKVTEKGKDVELRCDPISGHTALYWYRQSLGQGLEFLIYFQGNSAPDKSGLPSDRFSAERTGGSVSTLTIQRTQQEDSAVYLCASSLKTENYGYTFGSGTRLTVV.

The rearrangement links TRBV2 to TRBJ2-7; the D gene is possibly TRBD1 (5 bases). From germline, CDR1 is SNHLY and CDR2 FYNNEI. Deletions cut 7 bases from V and 2 bases from J, with 21 bases between. The CDR3 is made up of 16 amino acids. The CDR3 DNA sequence: TGTGCCAGCAAGTCAACAGGCAATTACTTCCCCTACGAGCAGTACTTC. This encodes CASKSTGNYFPYEQYF.

The rearrangement joins TRBV11-3 to TRBJ2-7; D not resolved. Germline CDR1 is SGHNT and CDR2 is YENEEA. This CDR3 contains 14 residues. V lost 4 bases to trimming and J lost 6 bases, with 16 bases between them. The CDR3 DNA reads as TGTGCCAGCAGCTACCCCCCTGAGAGCCTCGAGCAGTACTTC. The encoded protein is CASSYPPESLEQYF.

The V gene is TRBV7-2, the J gene TRBJ2-1, with a possible D match to TRBD2 (7 bases). The V gene's germline CDR1 is SGHTA and CDR2 FQGNSA. V shed 1 base and J shed 9 bases, with 13 bases lying between them. This CDR3 is 14 amino acids long. In DNA, the CDR3 is TGTGCCAGCAGCTTAGGTAAGGGGGAGGGTGAGCAGTTCTTC. Translating gives CASSLGKGEGEQFF. Supplemented by reference TRBV7-2 and TRBJ2-1, the full variable domain reads GAGVSQSPSNKVTEKGKDVELRCDPISGHTALYWYRQSLGQGLEFLIYFQGNSAPDKSGLPSDRFSAERTGGSVSTLTIQRTQQEDSAVYLCASSLGKGEGEQFFGPGTRLTVL.

The J gene is TRBJ2-1, the V gene TRBV6-9; D is perhaps TRBD2 (6 bases). Germline CDR1 reads MNHGY; CDR2 reads SVAAGI. The length of the CDR3 is 13 residues. CDR3 in amino acids: CVTGESSYNEQFF. The CDR3 DNA is TGTGTTACGGGAGAGAGCTCCTACAATGAGCAGTTCTTC.

This clone was recorded only once. V usage is TRBV9 and J usage is TRBJ2-7; 9 bases are shared with TRBD1. The V gene's germline CDR1 is SGDLS and CDR2 YYNGEE. The CDR3 runs to 13 residues. The J segment lost 7 bases and the V segment lost 2 bases, leaving 4 bases of the junction unmatched. CDR3 loop: CASSVGDREEQYF. Written as DNA, the CDR3 is TGTGCCAGCAGCGTCGGGGACAGGGAAGAGCAGTACTTC.

This clone was seen once. The CDR3 here is CASSLGQIRYEQYF. The CDR3 nucleotides are TGTGCCAGCAGTTTAGGGCAGATTCGCTACGAGCAGTACTTC. This rearrangement joins TRBV27 to TRBJ2-7, with unresolved D. Trimming pared 2 bases from V and 3 bases from J, leaving 11 bases between. This CDR3 has 14 amino acids. CDR1 and CDR2 from the germline V gene are MNHEY and SMNVEV (reference sequence).

This CDR3 reads CATLGQGNTGELFF. Here the CDR3 DNA reads TGTGCCACCTTGGGACAGGGGAACACCGGGGAGCTGTTTTTT. V usage is TRBV7-9 and J usage is TRBJ2-2; 9 bases match TRBD1. J lost 1 base, V lost 10 bases, and 4 bases had no gene match. The CDR3 runs 14 residues. Germline assignment: CDR1 SEHNR and CDR2 FQNEAQ (reference sequence).

Here the CDR3 reads CASSGQGARYGYTF. CDR3 bases: TGTGCCAGCAGCGGACAGGGGGCGCGGTACGGCTACACCTTC. V and J are TRBV9 and TRBJ1-2, with 10 bases matching TRBD1. V dropped 3 bases and J dropped 8; count of bases not matched to a gene: 7. Germline-derived CDR1 and CDR2 are SGDLS and YYNGEE. This CDR3 region has 14 residues.

J is TRBJ2-6 and V is TRBV10-3, with 7 bases aligning to TRBD2. Germline V gene lookup returns CDR1 ENHRY and CDR2 SYGVKD. Losses at the gene ends were 0 bases for V and 0 bases for J; bases not matched to a gene: 5. This CDR3 comprises 18 residues. The CDR3 region is CAISESREGSSGANVLTF. CDR3 DNA sequence: TGTGCCATCAGTGAGTCTAGGGAGGGCTCCTCTGGGGCCAACGTCCTGACTTTC.

This clone was seen just once. The chain employs TRBV6-5 and TRBJ1-1; D remains unclear. The ends were cut back, 8 bases at V and 3 bases at J, with 13 bases in the middle. The germline V gene has CDR1 MNHEY and CDR2 SVGAGI. There are 13 residues in the CDR3. CDR3 loop: CASAPGFDTEAFF. The CDR3 DNA reads as TGTGCCAGCGCTCCGGGGTTCGACACTGAAGCTTTCTTT.

V gene TRBV4-1 combines with J gene TRBJ1-1; 8 nucleotides line up with TRBD1. Germline CDR1 reads MGHRA; CDR2 reads YSYEKL. This CDR3 has 14 amino acids. Losses at the gene ends were 2 bases for V and 11 bases for J; bases not matched to a gene: 10. The CDR3 loop reads CASSQYHGQGSAFF. CDR3 coding DNA: TGCGCCAGCAGCCAATATCACGGACAGGGTTCGGCTTTCTTT.